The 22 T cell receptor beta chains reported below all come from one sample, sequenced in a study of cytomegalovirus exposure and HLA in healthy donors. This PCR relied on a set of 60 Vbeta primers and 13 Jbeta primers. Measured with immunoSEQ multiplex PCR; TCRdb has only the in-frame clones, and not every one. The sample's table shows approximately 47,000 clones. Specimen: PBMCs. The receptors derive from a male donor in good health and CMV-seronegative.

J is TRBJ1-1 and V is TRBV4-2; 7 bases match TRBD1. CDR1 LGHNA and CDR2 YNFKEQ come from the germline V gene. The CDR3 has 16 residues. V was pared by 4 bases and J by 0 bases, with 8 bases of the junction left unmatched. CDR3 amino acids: CASSPHRDSLNTEAFF. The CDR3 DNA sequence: TGTGCCAGCAGCCCGCATCGGGACAGCCTGAACACTGAAGCTTTCTTT.

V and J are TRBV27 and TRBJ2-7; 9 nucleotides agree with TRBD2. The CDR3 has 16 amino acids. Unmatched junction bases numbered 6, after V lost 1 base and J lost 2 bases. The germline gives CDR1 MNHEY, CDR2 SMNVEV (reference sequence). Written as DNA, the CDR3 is TGTGCCAGCAGTTTATTGGCGGGGGGGACGCCCTACGAGCAGTACTTC. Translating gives CASSLLAGGTPYEQYF.

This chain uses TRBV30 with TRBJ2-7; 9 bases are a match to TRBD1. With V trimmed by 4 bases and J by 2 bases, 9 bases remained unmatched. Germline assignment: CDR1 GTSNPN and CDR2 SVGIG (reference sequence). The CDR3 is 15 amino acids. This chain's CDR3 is CAWISPGQGPYEQYF. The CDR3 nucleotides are TGTGCCTGGATAAGCCCGGGACAGGGTCCCTACGAGCAGTACTTC.

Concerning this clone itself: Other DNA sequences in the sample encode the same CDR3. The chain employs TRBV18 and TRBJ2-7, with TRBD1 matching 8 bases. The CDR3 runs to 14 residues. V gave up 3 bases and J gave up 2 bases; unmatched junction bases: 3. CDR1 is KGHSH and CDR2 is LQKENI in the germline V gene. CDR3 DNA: TGTGCCAGCTCACCCCGACAGGGGACCTACGAGCAGTACTTC. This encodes CASSPRQGTYEQYF.

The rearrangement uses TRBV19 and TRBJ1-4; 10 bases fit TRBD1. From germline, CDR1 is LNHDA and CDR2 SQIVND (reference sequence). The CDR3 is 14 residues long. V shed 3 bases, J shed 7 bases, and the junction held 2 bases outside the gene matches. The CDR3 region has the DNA TGTGCCAGTAGTATTGGGACAGGGGTTGAAAAACTGTTTTTT. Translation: CASSIGTGVEKLFF.

DNA of the CDR3: TGCGCCAGCAGCTTGGGGGACAGCCCATTCTCACCCCTCCACTTT. Protein: CASSLGDSPFSPLHF. The chain couples TRBV5-1 to TRBJ1-6; the match to TRBD1 covers 7 bases. Germline V gene data show CDR1 as SGHRS and CDR2 as YFSETQ. The CDR3 has 15 residues. V gave up 0 bases and J gave up 10 bases; unmatched junction bases: 7.

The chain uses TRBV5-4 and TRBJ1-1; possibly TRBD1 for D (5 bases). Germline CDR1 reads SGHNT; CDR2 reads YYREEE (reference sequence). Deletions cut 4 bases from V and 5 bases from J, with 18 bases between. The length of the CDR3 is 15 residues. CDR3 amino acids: CASSPGQGSGTEAFF. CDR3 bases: TGTGCCAGCAGCCCCGGCCAGGGTTCGGGTACTGAAGCTTTCTTT.

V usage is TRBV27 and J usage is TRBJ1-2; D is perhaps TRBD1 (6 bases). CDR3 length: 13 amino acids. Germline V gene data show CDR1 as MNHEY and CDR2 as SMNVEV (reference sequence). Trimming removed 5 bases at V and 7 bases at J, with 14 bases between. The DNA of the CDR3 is TGTGCCAGCAGTCCAAACAGGGCCCCTGGCTACACCTTC. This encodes CASSPNRAPGYTF.

The chain's CDR3 is CASKGQGSNSPLHF. The CDR3 DNA reads as TGTGCCAGTAAAGGGCAGGGGTCCAATTCACCCCTCCACTTT. The chain carries TRBV19 and TRBJ1-6, with a weak D call TRBD1 (6 bases). Per the germline V gene, CDR1 is LNHDA and CDR2 is SQIVND (reference sequence). V was shortened by 7 bases and J by 7 bases, with 14 bases between the two germline ends. The CDR3 covers 14 residues.

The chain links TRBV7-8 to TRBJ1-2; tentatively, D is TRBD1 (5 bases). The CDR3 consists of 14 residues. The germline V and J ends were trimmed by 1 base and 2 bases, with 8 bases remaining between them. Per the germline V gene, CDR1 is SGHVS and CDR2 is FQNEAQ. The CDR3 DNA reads TGTGCCAGCAGCTTAGTATCAGGGAACTATGGCTACACCTTC. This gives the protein CASSLVSGNYGYTF. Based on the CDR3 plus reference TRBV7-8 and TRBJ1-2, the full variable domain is GAGVSQSPRYKVAKRGQDVALRCDPISGHVSLFWYQQALGQGPEFLTYFQNEAQLDKSGLPSDRFFAERPEGSVSTLKIQRTQQEDSAVYLCASSLVSGNYGYTFGSGTRLTVV.

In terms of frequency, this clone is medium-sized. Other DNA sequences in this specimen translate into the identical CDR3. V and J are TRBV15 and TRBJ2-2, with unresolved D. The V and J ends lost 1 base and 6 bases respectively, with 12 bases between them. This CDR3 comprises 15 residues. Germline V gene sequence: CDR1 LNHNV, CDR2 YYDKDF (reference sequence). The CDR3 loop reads CATSRARDSAGELFF. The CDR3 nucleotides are TGTGCCACCAGCAGAGCTAGAGATTCAGCCGGGGAGCTGTTTTTT.

The CDR3, as DNA: TGCGCCAGCAGCCAAGTTCCTGGGGGGTTGAACACTGAAGCTTTCTTT. Its translation: CASSQVPGGLNTEAFF. The chain uses TRBV4-3 and TRBJ1-1, with a possible D match to TRBD1 (5 bases). CDR3 size: 16 residues. V lost 1 base and J lost 0, with 12 bases in between. Germline assignment: CDR1 LGHNA and CDR2 YSLEER.

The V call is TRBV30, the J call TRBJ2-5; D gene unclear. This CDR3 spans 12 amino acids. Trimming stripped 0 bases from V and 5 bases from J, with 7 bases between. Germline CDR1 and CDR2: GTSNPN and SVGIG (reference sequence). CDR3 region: CAWSVSRETQYF. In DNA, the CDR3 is TGTGCCTGGAGTGTAAGCCGGGAGACCCAGTACTTC.

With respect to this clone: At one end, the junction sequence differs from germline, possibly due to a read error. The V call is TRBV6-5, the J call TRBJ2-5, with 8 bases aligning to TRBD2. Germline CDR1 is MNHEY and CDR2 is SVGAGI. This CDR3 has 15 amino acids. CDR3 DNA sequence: TGTGCCAGCAGTTACTCGAGCGGGGGACAAGAGAACCAGTACTTC. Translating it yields CASSYSSGGQENQYF.

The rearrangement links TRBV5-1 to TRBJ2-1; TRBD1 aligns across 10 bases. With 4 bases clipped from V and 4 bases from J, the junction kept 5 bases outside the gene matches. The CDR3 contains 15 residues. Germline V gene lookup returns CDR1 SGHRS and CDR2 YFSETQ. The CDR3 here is CASSPTDRGYNEQFF. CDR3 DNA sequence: TGCGCCAGCAGCCCTACGGACAGGGGGTACAATGAGCAGTTCTTC.

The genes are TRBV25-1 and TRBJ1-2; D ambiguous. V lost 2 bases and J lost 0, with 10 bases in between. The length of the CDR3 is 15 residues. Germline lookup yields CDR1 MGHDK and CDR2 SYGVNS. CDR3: CASSEEYTANYGYTF. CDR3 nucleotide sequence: TGTGCCAGCAGTGAAGAGTACACAGCTAACTATGGCTACACCTTC.

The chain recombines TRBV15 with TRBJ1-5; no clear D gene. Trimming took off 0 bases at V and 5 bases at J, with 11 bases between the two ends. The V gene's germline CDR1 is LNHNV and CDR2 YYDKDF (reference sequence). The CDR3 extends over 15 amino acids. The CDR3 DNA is TGTGCCACCAGCAGAGATTTGGGCTCCGATCAGCCCCAGCATTTT. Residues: CATSRDLGSDQPQHF.

CDR3 nucleotide sequence: TGTGCCAGCAGCCTGGTGGACAGGGGGGCCTACGAGCAGTACTTC. Translating it yields CASSLVDRGAYEQYF. J is TRBJ2-7 and V is TRBV6-1, with 10 bases lining up with TRBD1. Germline V lookup: CDR1 MNHNS, CDR2 SASEGT. This CDR3 has 15 amino acids. Germline trimming cut 6 bases from V and 2 bases from J; bases unmatched to any gene: 7.

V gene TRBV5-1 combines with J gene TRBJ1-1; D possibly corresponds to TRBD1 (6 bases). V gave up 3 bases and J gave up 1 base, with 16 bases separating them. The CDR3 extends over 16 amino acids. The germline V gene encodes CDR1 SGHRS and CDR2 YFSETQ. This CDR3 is CASSYSQGQANTEAFF. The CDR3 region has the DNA TGCGCCAGCAGCTACTCACAGGGACAAGCGAACACTGAAGCTTTCTTT.

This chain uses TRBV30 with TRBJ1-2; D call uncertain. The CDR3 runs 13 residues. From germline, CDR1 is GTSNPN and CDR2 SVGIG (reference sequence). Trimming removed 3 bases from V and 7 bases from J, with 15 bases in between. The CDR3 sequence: CAWRGSGKTGYTF. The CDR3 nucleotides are TGTGCCTGGAGGGGTTCAGGCAAAACTGGCTACACCTTC.

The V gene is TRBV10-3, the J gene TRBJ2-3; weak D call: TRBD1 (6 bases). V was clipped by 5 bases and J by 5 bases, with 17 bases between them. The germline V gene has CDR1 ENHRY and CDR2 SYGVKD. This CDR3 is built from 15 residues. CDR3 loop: CAISKGDGRRDTQYF. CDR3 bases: TGTGCCATCAGTAAGGGGGACGGCCGAAGAGATACGCAGTATTTT.

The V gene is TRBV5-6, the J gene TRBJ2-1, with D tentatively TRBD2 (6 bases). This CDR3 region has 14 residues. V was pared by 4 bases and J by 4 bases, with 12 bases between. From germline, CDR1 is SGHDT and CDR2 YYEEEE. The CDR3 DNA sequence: TGTGCCAGCAGCGGGGGACTGGGTTACAATGAGCAGTTCTTC. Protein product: CASSGGLGYNEQFF.